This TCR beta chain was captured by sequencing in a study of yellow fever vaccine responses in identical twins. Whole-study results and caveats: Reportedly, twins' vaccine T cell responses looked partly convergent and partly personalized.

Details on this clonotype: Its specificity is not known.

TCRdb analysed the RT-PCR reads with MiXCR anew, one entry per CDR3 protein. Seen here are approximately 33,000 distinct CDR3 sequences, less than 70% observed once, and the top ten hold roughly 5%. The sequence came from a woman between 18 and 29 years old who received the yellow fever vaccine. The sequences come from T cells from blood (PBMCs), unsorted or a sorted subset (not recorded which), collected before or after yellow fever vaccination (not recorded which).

CDR3 region: CATSDQGTSATDTQYF. As DNA, the CDR3 is TGTGCCACCAGTGACCAAGGGACTAGCGCGACAGATACGCAGTATTTT. The genes are TRBV24-1 and TRBJ2-3, with 10 bases identical to TRBD2. The CDR3 extends over 16 amino acids. Germline CDR1 and CDR2: KGHDR and SFDVKD. V shed 4 bases, J shed 3 bases, and the junction held 6 bases outside the gene matches.